This TCR beta chain was obtained from a study of blood T cell repertoires in COVID-19. Per the original methods: Reference gene primer amplification gave nucleated cell count estimates. Method: immunoSEQ multiplex PCR; TCRdb's copy keeps in-frame clones and lacks some. The V and J calls and clone size come from that table; D and trimming were worked out from the DNA. The sample holds around 320,000 clones, approximately 91% seen once. V was cut by 0 bases and J by 9 bases, with 7 bases left in between. CDR1 is SGDLS and CDR2 is YYNGEE in the germline V gene. The CDR3 has 13 residues. The clonotype comes from a woman aged 25-40 years who had been exposed to COVID-19. This chain uses TRBV9 with TRBJ1-6; D gene uncertain. Sequencing was performed on PBMCs or T cells enriched from blood (not recorded which). The CDR3 sequence: CASSVEEGSPLHF. The DNA for the CDR3 is TGTGCCAGCAGCGTAGAGGAGGGTTCACCCCTCCACTTT.